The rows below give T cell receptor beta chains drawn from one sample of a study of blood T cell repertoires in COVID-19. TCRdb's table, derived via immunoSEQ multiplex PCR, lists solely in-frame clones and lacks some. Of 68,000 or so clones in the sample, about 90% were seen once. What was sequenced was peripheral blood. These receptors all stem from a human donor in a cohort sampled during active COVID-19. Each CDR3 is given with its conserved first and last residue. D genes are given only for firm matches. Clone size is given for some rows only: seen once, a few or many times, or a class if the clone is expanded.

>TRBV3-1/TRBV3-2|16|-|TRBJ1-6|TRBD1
TGTGCCAGCAGCCAAGTCGCCGACAGGGGAAATTCACCCCTCCACTTT
CASSQVADRGNSPLHF
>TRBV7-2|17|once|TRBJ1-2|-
TGTGCCAGCAGCTTAGCAGGGGGTCCGGTACCTAACTATGGCTACACCTTC
CASSLAGGPVPNYGYTF
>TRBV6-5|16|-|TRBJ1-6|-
TGTGCCAGCAGTTACTCGACCCGGACTCGGAATTCACCCCTCCACTTT
CASSYSTRTRNSPLHF
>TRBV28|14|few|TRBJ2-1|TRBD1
TGTGCCACCTGGGACAGAAGGTTAAGCAATGAGCAGTTCTTC
CATWDRRLSNEQFF
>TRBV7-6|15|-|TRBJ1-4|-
TGTGCCAGCAGCCCCCCGCGAGAGACTAATGAAAAACTGTTTTTT
CASSPPRETNEKLFF
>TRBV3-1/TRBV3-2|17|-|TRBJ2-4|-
TGTGCCAGCAGCTCCGTAGGTGCGGGGAAGGCCAAAAACATTCAGTACTTC
CASSSVGAGKAKNIQYF
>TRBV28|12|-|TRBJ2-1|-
TGTGCCAGCAGTTCACTAGGCAATGAGCAGTTCTTC
CASSSLGNEQFF
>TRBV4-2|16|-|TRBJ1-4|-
TGTGCCAGCAGCCAAGAGGGGGGAGGGGCTAATGAAAAACTGTTTTTT
CASSQEGGGANEKLFF
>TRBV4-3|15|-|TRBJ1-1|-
TGCGCCAGCAGCCAAGATCAGACTCCGAGCACTGAAGCTTTCTTT
CASSQDQTPSTEAFF
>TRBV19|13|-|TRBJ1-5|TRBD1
TGTGCCAGTAGACAGGGGGCGACTCAGCCCCAGCATTTT
CASRQGATQPQHF
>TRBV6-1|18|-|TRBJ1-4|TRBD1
TGTGCCAGCAGGGAAATGGGACAGGGGGCGTCGGCTAATGAAAAACTGTTTTTT
CASREMGQGASANEKLFF
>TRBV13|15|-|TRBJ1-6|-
TGTGCCAGCAGCTCCCTCTCAGGGGCTAATTCACCCCTCCACTTT
CASSSLSGANSPLHF
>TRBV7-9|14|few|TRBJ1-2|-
TGTGCCAGCAGCTTAACGGGGATAGTAGATGGCTACACCTTC
CASSLTGIVDGYTF
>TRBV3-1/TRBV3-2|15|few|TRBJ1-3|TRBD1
TGTGCCAGCAGCCATACAGGGGGCGTCGGAAACACCATATATTTT
CASSHTGGVGNTIYF
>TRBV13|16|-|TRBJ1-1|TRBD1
TGTGCCAGCAGCTTATTAATAGACAGGGGAGGCACTGAAGCTTTCTTT
CASSLLIDRGGTEAFF
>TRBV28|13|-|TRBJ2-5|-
TGTGCCAGCAGTTTGTACGGGGGAGAGACCCAGTACTTC
CASSLYGGETQYF
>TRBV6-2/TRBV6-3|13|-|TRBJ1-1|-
TGTGCCAGCAGTTACTCATCTATAACTGAAGCTTTCTTT
CASSYSSITEAFF
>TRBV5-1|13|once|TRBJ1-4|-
TGCGCCAGCAGGCAGGGAACTAATGAAAAACTGTTTTTT
CASRQGTNEKLFF
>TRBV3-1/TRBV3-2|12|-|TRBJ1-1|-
TGTGCCAGCAGCCTAAGGGGCACTGAAGCTTTCTTT
CASSLRGTEAFF
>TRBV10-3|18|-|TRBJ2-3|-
TGTGCCATCAGTGAGCCATCCACCGGGACTCAAGGACCAGATACGCAGTATTTT
CAISEPSTGTQGPDTQYF
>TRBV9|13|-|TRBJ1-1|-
TGTGCCAGCAAACCACAGGGGAACACTGAAGCTTTCTTT
CASKPQGNTEAFF
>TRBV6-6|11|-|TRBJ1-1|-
TGTGCCAGCAGCGGGAACACTGAAGCTTTCTTT
CASSGNTEAFF
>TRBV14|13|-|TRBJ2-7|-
TGTGCCAGCAGGAAAGGAGTGACGGCCGAGCAGTACTTC
CASRKGVTAEQYF
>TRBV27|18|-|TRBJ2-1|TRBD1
TGTGCCAGCAGTCCGACAGGGGGCGCCCCACTTTCCTACAATGAGCAGTTCTTC
CASSPTGGAPLSYNEQFF
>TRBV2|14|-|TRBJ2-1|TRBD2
TGTGCCACTTCGTCTAGCGGCTCCTACAATGAGCAGTTCTTC
CATSSSGSYNEQFF
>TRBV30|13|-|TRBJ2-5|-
TGTGCCTGGAGTGTACTAGGCCAAGAGACCCAGTACTTC
CAWSVLGQETQYF
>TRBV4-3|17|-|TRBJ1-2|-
TGCGCCAGCAGCAGCCAAGAGGCGGGGGCAGGGTCGGTGGGCTACACCTTC
CASSSQEAGAGSVGYTF
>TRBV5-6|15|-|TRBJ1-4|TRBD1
TGTGCCAGCAGCATACGGACAGGGTGGGCCGAAAAACTGTTTTTT
CASSIRTGWAEKLFF
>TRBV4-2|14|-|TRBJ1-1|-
TGTGCCAGCAGCCCTAGTGGGGCGAACACTGAAGCTTTCTTT
CASSPSGANTEAFF
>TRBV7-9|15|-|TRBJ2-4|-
TGTGCCAGCAGCCACCCCCAACTAGCCAAAAACATTCAGTACTTC
CASSHPQLAKNIQYF
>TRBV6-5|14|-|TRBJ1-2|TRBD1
TGTGCCAGCAGCCCAGGGACAGTCCTTTATGGCTACACCTTC
CASSPGTVLYGYTF
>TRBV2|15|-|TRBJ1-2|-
TGTGCCAGCACTCGCCCGGGGGGGGTTAACTATGGCTACACCTTC
CASTRPGGVNYGYTF
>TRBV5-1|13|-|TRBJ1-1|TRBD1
TGCGCCAGCTCTCAGGGGGGAAGCACTGAAGCTTTCTTT
CASSQGGSTEAFF
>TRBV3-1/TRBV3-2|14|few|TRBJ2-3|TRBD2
TGTGCCAGCAGCCAAGCCGGGGGGACAGATACGCAGTATTTT
CASSQAGGTDTQYF
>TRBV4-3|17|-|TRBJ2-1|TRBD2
TGCGCCAGCAGCCAAGACGCCCCTAGCGGGATAAACAATGAGCAGTTCTTC
CASSQDAPSGINNEQFF
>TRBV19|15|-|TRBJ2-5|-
TGTGCCAGTAGTATAGGTGGGGGCCTACCCAAAGGCCTGTACTTC
CASSIGGGLPKGLYF
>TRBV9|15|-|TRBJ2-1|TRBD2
TGTGCCAGCAGCGGGCTAGCGGGGGTCTACAATGAGCAGTTCTTC
CASSGLAGVYNEQFF
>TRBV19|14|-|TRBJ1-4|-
TGTGCCAGTAATCTAGGCACCCCAAATGAAAAACTGTTTTTT
CASNLGTPNEKLFF
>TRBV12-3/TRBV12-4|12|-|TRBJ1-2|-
TGTGCCAGCACTTGGGGACAAGCGGGCTACACCTTC
CASTWGQAGYTF
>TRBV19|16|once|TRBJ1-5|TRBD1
TGTGCCAGTAGTCACCGACAGGGGGTTAGCAATCAGCCCCAGCATTTT
CASSHRQGVSNQPQHF